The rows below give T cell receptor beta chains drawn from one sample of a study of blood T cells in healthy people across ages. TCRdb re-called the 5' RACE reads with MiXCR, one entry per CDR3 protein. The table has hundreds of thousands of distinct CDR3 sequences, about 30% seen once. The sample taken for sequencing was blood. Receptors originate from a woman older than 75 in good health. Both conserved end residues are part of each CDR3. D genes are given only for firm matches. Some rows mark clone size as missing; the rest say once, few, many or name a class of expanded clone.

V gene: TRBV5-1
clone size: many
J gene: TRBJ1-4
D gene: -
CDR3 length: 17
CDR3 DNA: TGCGCCAGCAGCTTGTTTGGGATTACAGCGCCTAATGAAAAACTGTTTTTT
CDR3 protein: CASSLFGITAPNEKLFF

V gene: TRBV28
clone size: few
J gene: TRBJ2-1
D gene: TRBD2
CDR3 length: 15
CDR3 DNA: TGTGCCGGCAGTTCCGGACTAGCGGACGACAATGAGCAGTTCTTC
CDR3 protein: CAGSSGLADDNEQFF

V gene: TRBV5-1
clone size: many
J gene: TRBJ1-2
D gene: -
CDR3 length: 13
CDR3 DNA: TGCGCCAGCAGCTCGGTAATTGGGGATGGCTACACCTTC
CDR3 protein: CASSSVIGDGYTF

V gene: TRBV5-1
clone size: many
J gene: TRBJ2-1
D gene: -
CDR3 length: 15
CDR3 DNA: TGCGCCAGCAGCTTGGATGCGGGGAGCCCCAATGAGCAGTTCTTC
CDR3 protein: CASSLDAGSPNEQFF

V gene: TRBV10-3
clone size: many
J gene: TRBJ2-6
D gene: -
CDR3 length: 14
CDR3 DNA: TGTGCCATCGCCGGGGTAGGTGGGGCCAACGTCCTGACTTTC
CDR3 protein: CAIAGVGGANVLTF

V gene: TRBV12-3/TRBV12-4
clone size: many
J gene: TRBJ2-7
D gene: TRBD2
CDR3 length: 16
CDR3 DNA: TGTGCCAGCAGCCGGGGGACTAGCGGGGGGGTCTACGAGCAGTACTTC
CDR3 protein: CASSRGTSGGVYEQYF

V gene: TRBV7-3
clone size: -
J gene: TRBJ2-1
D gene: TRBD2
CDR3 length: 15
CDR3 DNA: TGTGCCAGTGGACTAGCGGGGGGGCCTAACAATGAGCAGTTCTTC
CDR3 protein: CASGLAGGPNNEQFF

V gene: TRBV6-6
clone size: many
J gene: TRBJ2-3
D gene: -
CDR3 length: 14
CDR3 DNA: TGTGCCAGCAGTTATACAGGGCCCGCAGATACGCAGTATTTT
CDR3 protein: CASSYTGPADTQYF

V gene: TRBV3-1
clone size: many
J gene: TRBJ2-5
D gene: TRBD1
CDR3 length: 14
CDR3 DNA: TGTGCCAGCAGCCAAGATCACAGGGGGTCGACCCAGTACTTC
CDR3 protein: CASSQDHRGSTQYF

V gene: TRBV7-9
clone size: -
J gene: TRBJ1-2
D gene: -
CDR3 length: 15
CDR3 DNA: TGTGCCAGCAGCTCCGGGACTGCTTGGGACTATGGCTACACCTTC
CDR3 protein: CASSSGTAWDYGYTF

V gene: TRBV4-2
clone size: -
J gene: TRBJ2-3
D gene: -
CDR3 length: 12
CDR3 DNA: TGTGCCAGCATGGGACACACAGATACGCAGTATTTT
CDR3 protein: CASMGHTDTQYF

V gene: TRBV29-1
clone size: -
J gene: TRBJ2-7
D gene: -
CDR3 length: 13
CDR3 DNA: TGCAGCGTCGACGGACAGCACTCCTACGAGCAGTACTTC
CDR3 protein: CSVDGQHSYEQYF

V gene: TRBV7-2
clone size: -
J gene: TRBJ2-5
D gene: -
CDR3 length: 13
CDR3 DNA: TGTACCAGCAGCTTAAGCGGCGGAGAGACCCAGTACTTC
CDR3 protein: CTSSLSGGETQYF

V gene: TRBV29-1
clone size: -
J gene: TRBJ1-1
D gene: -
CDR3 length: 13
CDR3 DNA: TGCAGCGTTGCGTGGCAGGGTGGCACTGAAGCTTTCTTT
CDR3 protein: CSVAWQGGTEAFF

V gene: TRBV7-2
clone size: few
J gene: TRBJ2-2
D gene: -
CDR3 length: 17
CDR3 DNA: TGTGCCAGCTCGACCCCCTCCGGGACACGGACCACCGGGGAGCTGTTTTTT
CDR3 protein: CASSTPSGTRTTGELFF

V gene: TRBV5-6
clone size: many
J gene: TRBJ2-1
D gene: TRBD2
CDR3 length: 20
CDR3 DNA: TGTGCCAGCAGCCTTTCGGGGGGACTAGCGGGGGGGTCTTACTACAATGAGCAGTTCTTC
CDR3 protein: CASSLSGGLAGGSYYNEQFF

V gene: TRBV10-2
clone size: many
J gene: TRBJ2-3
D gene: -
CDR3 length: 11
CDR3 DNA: TGCGCCAGCAGTTCGACAGGGACTGAGTATTTT
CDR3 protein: CASSSTGTEYF

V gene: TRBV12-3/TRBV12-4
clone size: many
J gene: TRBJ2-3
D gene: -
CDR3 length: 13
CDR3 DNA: TGTGCCAGCAGCCGAAGCGGGTTGGATACGCAGTATTTT
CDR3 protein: CASSRSGLDTQYF

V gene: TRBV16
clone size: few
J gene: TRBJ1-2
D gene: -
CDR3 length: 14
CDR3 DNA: TGTGCCAGCAGCCAACCGCAGAGGGGATGGGGCTACACCTTC
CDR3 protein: CASSQPQRGWGYTF

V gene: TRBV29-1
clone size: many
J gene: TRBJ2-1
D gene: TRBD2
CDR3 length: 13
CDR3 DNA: TGCAGCGTTGAAGAACTAGCGGGGGGTGAGCAGTTCTTC
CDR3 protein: CSVEELAGGEQFF

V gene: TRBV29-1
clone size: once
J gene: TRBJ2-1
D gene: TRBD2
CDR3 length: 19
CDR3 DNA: TGCAGCGTTGAAGTAGGACAGAAATCCGGGACTAGCGTTTCCAATGAGCAGTTCTTC
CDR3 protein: CSVEVGQKSGTSVSNEQFF

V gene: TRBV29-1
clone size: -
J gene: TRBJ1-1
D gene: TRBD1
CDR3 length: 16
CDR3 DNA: TGCAGCGTAGCCATTCCGAGGACAGGTATGAACACTGAAGCTTTCTTT
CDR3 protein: CSVAIPRTGMNTEAFF

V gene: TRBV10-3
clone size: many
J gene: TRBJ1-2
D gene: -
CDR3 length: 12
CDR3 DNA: TGTGCCATCAGTGGCACCGACTTTGGCTACACCTTC
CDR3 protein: CAISGTDFGYTF

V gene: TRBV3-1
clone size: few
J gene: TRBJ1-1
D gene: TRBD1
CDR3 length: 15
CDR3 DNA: TGTGCCAGCAGCCGATCGACAGGGATGAACACTGAAGCTTTCTTT
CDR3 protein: CASSRSTGMNTEAFF

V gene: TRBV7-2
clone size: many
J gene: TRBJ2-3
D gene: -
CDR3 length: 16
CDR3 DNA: TGTGCCAGCTGCGCCCGAGGGTTCTCTAGCACAGATACGCAGTATTTT
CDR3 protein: CASCARGFSSTDTQYF

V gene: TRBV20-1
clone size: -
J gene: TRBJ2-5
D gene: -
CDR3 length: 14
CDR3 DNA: TGCAGTGCGAAAAGGGGACCCCACCAAGAGACCCAGTACTTC
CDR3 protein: CSAKRGPHQETQYF

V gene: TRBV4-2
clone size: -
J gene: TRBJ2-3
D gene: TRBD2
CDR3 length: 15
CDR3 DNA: TGTGCCAGCAGCCCGACTAGCGGGGACACAGATACGCAGTATTTT
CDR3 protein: CASSPTSGDTDTQYF

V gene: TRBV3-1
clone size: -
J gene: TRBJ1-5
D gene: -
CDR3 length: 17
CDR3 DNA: TGTGCCAGCAGCCAAGATCATCCGGGCCGTCAGGGTCAGCCCCAGCATTTT
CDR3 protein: CASSQDHPGRQGQPQHF

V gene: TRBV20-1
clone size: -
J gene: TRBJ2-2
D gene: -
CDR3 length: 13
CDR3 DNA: TGCAGTGCTAGCCACACGAACACCGGGGAGCTGTGTTTT
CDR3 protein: CSASHTNTGELCF

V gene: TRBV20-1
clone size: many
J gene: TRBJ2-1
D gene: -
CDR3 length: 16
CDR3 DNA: TGCAGTGCTAGAGATCAGCAGGGGGGACGGTACAATGAGCAGTTCTTC
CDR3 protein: CSARDQQGGRYNEQFF

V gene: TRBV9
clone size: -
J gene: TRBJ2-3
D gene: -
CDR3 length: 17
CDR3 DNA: TGTGCCAGCAGCGCGGGACCTACTTGGGGTAGCACAGATACGCAGTATTTT
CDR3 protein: CASSAGPTWGSTDTQYF

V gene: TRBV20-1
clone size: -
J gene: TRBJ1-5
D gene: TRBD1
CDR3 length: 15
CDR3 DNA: TGCAGTGCTCCTAAGACAGGGGGCGCGAATCAGCCCCAGCATTTT
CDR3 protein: CSAPKTGGANQPQHF

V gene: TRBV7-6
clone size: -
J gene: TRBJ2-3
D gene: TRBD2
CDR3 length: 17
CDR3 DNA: TGTGCCAGCAGCTCGCGGACTAGCGGGGGCTTCACAGGTACGCAGTATTTT
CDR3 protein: CASSSRTSGGFTGTQYF

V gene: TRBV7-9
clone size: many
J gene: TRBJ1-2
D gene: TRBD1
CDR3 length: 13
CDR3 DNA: TGTGCCAGCATCCCGACAGGGGGCTATGGCTACACCTTC
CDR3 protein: CASIPTGGYGYTF

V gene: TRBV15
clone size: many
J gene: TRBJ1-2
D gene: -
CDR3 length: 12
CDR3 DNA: TGTGCCACCAGCAGAGCCACCTATGGCTACACCTTC
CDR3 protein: CATSRATYGYTF

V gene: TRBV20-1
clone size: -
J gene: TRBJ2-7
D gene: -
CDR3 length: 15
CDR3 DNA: TGCAGTGCTTCACTCATGAGTCTAGGGAACTACGAGCAGTACTTC
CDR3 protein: CSASLMSLGNYEQYF

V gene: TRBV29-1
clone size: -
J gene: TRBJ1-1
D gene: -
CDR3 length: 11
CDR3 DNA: TGCAGCGGGCTCGGGGGGACTGAAGCTTTCTTT
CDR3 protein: CSGLGGTEAFF

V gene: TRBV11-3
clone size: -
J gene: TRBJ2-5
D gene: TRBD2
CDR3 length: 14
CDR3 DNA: TGTGCCAGCAGGGATAGCGGGGGCGGGGAGACCCAGTACTTC
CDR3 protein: CASRDSGGGETQYF

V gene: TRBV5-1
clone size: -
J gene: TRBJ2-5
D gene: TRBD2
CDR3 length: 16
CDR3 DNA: TGCGCCAGCAGCTCTCAACCTAGCGGGGATGTAAATGAGCAGTACTTC
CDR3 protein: CASSSQPSGDVNEQYF

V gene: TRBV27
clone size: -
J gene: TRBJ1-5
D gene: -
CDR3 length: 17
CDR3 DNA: TGTGCCAGCAGTTCCCTAGGACAAACCTCGGGCAATCAGCCCCAGCATTTT
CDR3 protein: CASSSLGQTSGNQPQHF

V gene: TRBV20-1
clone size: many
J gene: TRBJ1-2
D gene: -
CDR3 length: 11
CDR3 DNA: TGCAGTGCGAGAGGGGAGAAGACCTACACCTTC
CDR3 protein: CSARGEKTYTF

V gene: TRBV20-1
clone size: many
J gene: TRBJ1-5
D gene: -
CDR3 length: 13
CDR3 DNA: TGCAGTGCTAGAGCAGGGATCCAGGGCCCCCAGCATTTT
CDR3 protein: CSARAGIQGPQHF

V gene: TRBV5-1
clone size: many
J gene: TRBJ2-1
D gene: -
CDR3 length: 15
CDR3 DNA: TGCGCCAGCAGCTTGGGTCAGTTCTCCTACAATGAGCAGTTCTTC
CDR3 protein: CASSLGQFSYNEQFF

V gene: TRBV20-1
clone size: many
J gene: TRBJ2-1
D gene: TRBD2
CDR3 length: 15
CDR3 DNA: TGCAGTGCAGAGGGAGCGGGGGTCAACTACAATGAGCAGTTCTTC
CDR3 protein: CSAEGAGVNYNEQFF

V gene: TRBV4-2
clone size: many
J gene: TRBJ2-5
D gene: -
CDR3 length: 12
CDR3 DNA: TGTGCCAGCAGCTCCACGGAGGAGACCCAGTACTTC
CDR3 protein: CASSSTEETQYF

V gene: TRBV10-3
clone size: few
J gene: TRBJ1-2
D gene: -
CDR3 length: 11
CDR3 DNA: TGTGCCACGAGGACAGCCTCGAGCTACACCTTC
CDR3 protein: CATRTASSYTF

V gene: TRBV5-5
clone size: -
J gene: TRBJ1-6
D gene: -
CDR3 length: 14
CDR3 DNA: TGTGCCAGCAGCTTGCAGGGCCCGGGCTCACCCCCCCACTTT
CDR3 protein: CASSLQGPGSPPHF

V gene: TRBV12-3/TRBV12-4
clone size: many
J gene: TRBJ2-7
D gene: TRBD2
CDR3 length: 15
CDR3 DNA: TGTGCCAGCAGTTTAATGGGAGGGATCGCCTACGAGCAGTACTTC
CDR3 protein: CASSLMGGIAYEQYF

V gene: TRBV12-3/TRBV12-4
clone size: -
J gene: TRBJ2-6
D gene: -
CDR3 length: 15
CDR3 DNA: TGTGCCAGCAGTTTTGGGGCCCCCGGGGCCAACGTCCTGACTTTC
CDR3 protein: CASSFGAPGANVLTF

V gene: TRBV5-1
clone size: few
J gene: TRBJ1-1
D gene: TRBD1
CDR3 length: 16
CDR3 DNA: TGCGCCAGCAGCTGGAACGGACAGGGGCAGAACACTGAAGCTTTCTTT
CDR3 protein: CASSWNGQGQNTEAFF

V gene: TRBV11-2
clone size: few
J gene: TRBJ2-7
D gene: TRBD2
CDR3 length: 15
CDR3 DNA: TGTGCCAGCAGCTTAGGGGCGGGGGGGCACAACGAGCAGTACTTC
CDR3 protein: CASSLGAGGHNEQYF

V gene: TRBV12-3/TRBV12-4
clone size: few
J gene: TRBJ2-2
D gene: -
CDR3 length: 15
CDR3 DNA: TGTGCCAGCAGCCCGGACAGATTGAACACCGGGGAGCTGTTTTTT
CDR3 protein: CASSPDRLNTGELFF

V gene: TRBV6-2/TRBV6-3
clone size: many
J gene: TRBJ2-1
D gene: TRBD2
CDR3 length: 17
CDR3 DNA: TGTGCCAGCTCCCAGTCGAGCGGGGGGGCCTCCTACAATGAGCAGTTCTTC
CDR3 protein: CASSQSSGGASYNEQFF

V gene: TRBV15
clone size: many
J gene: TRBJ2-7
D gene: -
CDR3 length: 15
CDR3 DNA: TGTGCCACCAGCCCCCAGACGACAGGCGCCTACGAGCAGTACTTC
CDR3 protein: CATSPQTTGAYEQYF

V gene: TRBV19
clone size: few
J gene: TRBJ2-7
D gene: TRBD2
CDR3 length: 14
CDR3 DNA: TGTGCCAGTAGTCCTCAATCGGGGGGCTACGAGCAGTACTTC
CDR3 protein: CASSPQSGGYEQYF

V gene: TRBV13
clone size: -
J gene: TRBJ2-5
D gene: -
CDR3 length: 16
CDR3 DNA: TGTGCCAGCAGCTCCTCCCGAGGACGGATCCAAGAGACCCAGTACTTC
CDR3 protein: CASSSSRGRIQETQYF

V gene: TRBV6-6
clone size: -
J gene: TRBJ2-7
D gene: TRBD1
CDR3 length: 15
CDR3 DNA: TGTGCCAGCAGTTCCGCGACAGGGGGCCCCCCTGAGCAGTACTTC
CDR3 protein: CASSSATGGPPEQYF